Given below is one T cell receptor beta chain in context. TCRdb re-derived calls from the 5' RACE reads in MiXCR, one entry per CDR3 protein. The table includes 10,000 to 14,000 distinct CDR3 sequences, 45% to 50% detected once. The CDR3 has 10 residues. The V end was cut by 7 bases, the J end by 5 bases, with 6 bases between. CDR1 and CDR2 from the germline V gene are SQVTM and ANQGSEA. The source is a female donor with breast cancer. The chain employs TRBV29-1 and TRBJ2-1; D uncertain. The sample was tumor-infiltrating naive CD4+ T cells sorted from the breast tumor. Specified subset: naive CD4+ T cells, CD4+CD45RA+CD25-. The CDR3 sequence is CSAWDNEQFF. CDR3 nucleotides: TGCAGCGCCTGGGACAATGAGCAGTTCTTC.